This TCR beta chain was identified in a study of blood T cell repertoires in COVID-19. Overall study context: The samples span acute and convalescent COVID-19 from the United States, Italy and Spain. In each case, the material was cDNA or gDNA derived from T cells, B-cell-depleted T cells, or PBMCs.

Authors' data handling: Amplified reference gene primers provided the basis for estimating nucleated cell counts. Measured with immunoSEQ multiplex PCR; TCRdb has only the in-frame clones, and not every one. V, J and clone size derive from that table, while D and trimming were established from the DNA sequence. Counted here are about 120,000 clones, about nine tenths occurring once; the ten biggest clones make up around 4.2%. Trimming cost V 5 bases and J 6 bases, with 11 bases left between them. Germline V gene sequence: CDR1 MNHEY, CDR2 SVGEGT. CDR3 length: 13 residues. The clonotype comes from a man in his forties with acute or convalescent COVID-19. The specimen was peripheral blood. The V and J genes are TRBV6-2 or TRBV6-3 and TRBJ2-1; unclear D gene. CDR3 sequence reads: CASSLRVPNEQFF. The CDR3 DNA sequence: TGTGCCAGCAGTCTCCGGGTTCCCAATGAGCAGTTCTTC.